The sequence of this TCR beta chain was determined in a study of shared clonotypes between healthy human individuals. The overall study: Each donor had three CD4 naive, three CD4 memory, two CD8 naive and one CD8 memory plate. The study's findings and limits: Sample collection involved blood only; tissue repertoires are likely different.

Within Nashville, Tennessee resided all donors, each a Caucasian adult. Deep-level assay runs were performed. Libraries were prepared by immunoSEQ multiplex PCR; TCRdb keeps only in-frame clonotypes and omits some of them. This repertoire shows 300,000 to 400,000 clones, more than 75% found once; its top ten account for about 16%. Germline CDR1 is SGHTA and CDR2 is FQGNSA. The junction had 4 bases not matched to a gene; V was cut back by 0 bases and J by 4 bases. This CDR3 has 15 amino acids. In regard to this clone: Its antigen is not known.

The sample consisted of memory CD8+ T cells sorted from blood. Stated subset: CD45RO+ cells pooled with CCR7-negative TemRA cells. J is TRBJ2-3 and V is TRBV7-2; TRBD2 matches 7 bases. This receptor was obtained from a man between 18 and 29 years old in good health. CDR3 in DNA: TGTGCCAGCAGCTTAGCGGGAGGGACGGCAGATACGCAGTATTTT. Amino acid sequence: CASSLAGGTADTQYF.